What follows is one TCR beta chain and its context. The sample is drawn from a study of blood T cell repertoires in COVID-19. Study-level information: From the United States, Italy and Spain came samples of acute and convalescent COVID-19. In each case, the material was cDNA or gDNA derived from T cells, B-cell-depleted T cells, or PBMCs.

Under the authors' procedure: Amplifying reference gene primers gave estimates of nucleated cell counts. Only in-frame clones appear in the TCRdb table, and some are missing; sequencing was by immunoSEQ multiplex PCR. Clone size and the V and J calls come from that table; the DNA yielded D and trimming. The sample includes around 80,000 clones, 82% of them seen just once. The CDR3 runs 16 residues. Germline V lookup: CDR1 LNHDA, CDR2 SQIVND (reference sequence). V lost 5 bases, J lost 1 base, and 7 bases stayed unmatched. The sample was peripheral blood. This clonotype was sampled from a man older than 75 with acute or convalescent COVID-19. This chain connects TRBV19 to TRBJ1-4; 7 bases match TRBD1. This chain's CDR3 is CASSFAGTVTNEKLFF. CDR3 nucleotide sequence: TGTGCCAGTAGTTTTGCCGGGACAGTAACTAATGAAAAACTGTTTTTT.